The sequence of this TCR beta chain was determined in a study of regulatory T cells in long-lasting Graves disease. This clonotype was seen a few times. The germline V gene has CDR1 LGHNT and CDR2 FRNRAP. The CDR3 spans 13 residues. V gave up 5 bases and J gave up 6 bases, with 12 bases separating them. Specified time point: newly diagnosed GD, antithyroid drugs for less than 3 months. The TCR library used RNA extracted from PBMCs. Both iRepertoire HTBI primers and Arm-PCR of CDR3 regions were used to build the TCR beta libraries. TCRdb reanalysed the multiplex PCR reads using MiXCR and keeps one entry per CDR3 protein. The sample has 440,000 or so distinct CDR3 sequences, more than 13% seen once. Separately, the same data were catalogued under a study of T cells in Graves' hyperthyroidism and ophthalmopathy. In that study: Most thyroid clonotypes expanded above 0.001 were also detected in blood.

The sequencing used peripheral blood mononuclear cells (PBMCs), collected at new diagnosis, from a patient treated with antithyroid drugs. The chain recombines TRBV12-5 with TRBJ2-3, with unresolved D. The TCR comes from a woman aged 30 to 39 with Graves disease. The chain's CDR3 is CASGVLVQDTQYF. The DNA of the CDR3 is TGTGCTAGTGGTGTGCTTGTACAGGATACGCAGTATTTT.